This TCR beta chain derives from a study of shared clonotypes between healthy human individuals. Overall study: The cohort comprised a couple of women and a few men. Their ages spanned 18 to 49 years. Study-level results: Larger richness was generally estimated for naive than memory subsets.

Partitioning of CD4+ cells yielded a CD45RA+ naive subset and a CD45RA-negative memory subset. To note about this clone: Its specificity is not known.

The germline V gene has CDR1 LNHDA and CDR2 SQIVND (reference sequence). CDR3 length equals 15 residues. V was cut by 0 bases and J by 13 bases, with 19 bases left in between. Sorted-subset replicate PCR reactions were performed with approximately 200 ng DNA, corresponding to tens of thousands of T cell genomes. Libraries were prepared by immunoSEQ multiplex PCR; TCRdb keeps only in-frame clonotypes and omits some of them. The profile covers more than 150,000 clones, with approximately 92% appearing a single time and 0.067% taken by the ten largest. The source material was naive CD4+ T cells sorted from blood. The subset: CD45RA+ positively selected. The source of this sequence is a woman in her twenties or thirties in good health. The rearrangement links TRBV19 to TRBJ2-1; D is undetermined. For the CDR3, the DNA is TGTGCCAGTAGTATAGATACTGGAAACGCTCCGGATCAGTTCTTC. Amino acids: CASSIDTGNAPDQFF.